This T cell receptor beta chain was documented in a study of blood T cell repertoires in COVID-19. Study details: COVID-19 samples, acute and convalescent, were from the United States, Italy and Spain. PBMCs, B-cell-depleted T cells, or T cells were the source of the cDNA or gDNA that made up the material.

Authors' methods: Amplified reference gene primers provided the basis for estimating nucleated cell counts. This table comes from immunoSEQ multiplex PCR, and its TCRdb copy is limited to in-frame clones, with some not included. D and trimming were read from the DNA, whereas the V and J calls and clone size are those reported in that table. The table lists about 170,000 clones, roughly 80% of them singletons. This CDR3 region has 14 residues. CDR1 and CDR2 from the germline V gene are SEHNR and FQNEAQ (reference sequence). Trimming took 7 bases from V and 8 from J, leaving 20 bases between them. The TCR sequence derives from a human donor with acute or convalescent COVID-19. The donor label of this sample is uncertain. Specimen: peripheral blood. This sequence joins TRBV7-9 and TRBJ1-2; D is uncertain. Here the CDR3 reads CASTHSWEGSGYTF. The CDR3 bases are TGTGCCAGCACCCATAGCTGGGAAGGGAGCGGCTACACCTTC.